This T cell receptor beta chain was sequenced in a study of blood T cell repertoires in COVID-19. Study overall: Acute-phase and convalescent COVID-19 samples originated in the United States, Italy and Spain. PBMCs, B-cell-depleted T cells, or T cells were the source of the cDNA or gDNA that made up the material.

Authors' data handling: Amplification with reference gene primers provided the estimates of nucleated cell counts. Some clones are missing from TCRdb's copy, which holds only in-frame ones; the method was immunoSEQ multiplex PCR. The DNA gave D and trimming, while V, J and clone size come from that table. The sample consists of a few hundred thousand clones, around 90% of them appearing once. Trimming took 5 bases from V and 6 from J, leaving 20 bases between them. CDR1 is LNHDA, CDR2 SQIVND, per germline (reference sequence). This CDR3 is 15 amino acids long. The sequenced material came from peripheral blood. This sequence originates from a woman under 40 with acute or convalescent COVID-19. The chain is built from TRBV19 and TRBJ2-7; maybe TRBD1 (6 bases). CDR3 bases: TGTGCCAGTAGTCCCGAGACAGGTCTCCTTGCCGAGCAGTACTTC. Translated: CASSPETGLLAEQYF.